This passage covers 19 T cell receptor beta chains from one sample sequenced in a study of shared clonotypes between healthy human individuals. Libraries were prepared by immunoSEQ multiplex PCR; TCRdb keeps only in-frame clonotypes and omits some of them. The table lists hundreds of thousands of clones, roughly 70% of them singletons. The sample consisted of memory CD4+ T cells sorted from blood. Indicated subset: CD45RA-negative fraction. Every receptor here comes from a woman in her twenties or thirties in good health.

The genes are TRBV6-5 and TRBJ1-2, with D perhaps matching TRBD1 (5 bases). CDR3 length: 16 amino acids. V was shortened by 0 bases and J by 4 bases, with 15 bases between the two germline ends. The germline V gene has CDR1 MNHEY and CDR2 SVGAGI. DNA of the CDR3: TGTGCCAGCAGTTACTCCTTGACGGGGGACGGCTATGGCTACACCTTC. Its protein is CASSYSLTGDGYGYTF.

The V and J genes are TRBV11-2 and TRBJ2-7, with 10 bases that match TRBD2. V lost 5 bases, J lost 0 bases, and 7 bases stayed unmatched. Germline assignment: CDR1 SGHAT and CDR2 FQNNGV. This CDR3 has 16 residues. CDR3: CASSGTSGVSSYEQYF. In DNA, the CDR3 is TGTGCCAGCAGCGGTACTAGCGGGGTAAGCTCCTACGAGCAGTACTTC.

J is TRBJ2-2 and V is TRBV28, with TRBD2 matching 7 bases. This CDR3 is built from 15 residues. Germline V gene sequence: CDR1 MDHEN, CDR2 SYDVKM. V lost 8 bases to trimming and J lost 5 bases; unmatched junction nucleotides: 11. DNA of the CDR3: TGTGCCAGCGGCACCTCGGGGGGTCCAACCGGGGAGCTGTTTTTT. As protein: CASGTSGGPTGELFF.

This chain links TRBV29-1 with TRBJ2-7; TRBD2 matches at 7 bases. The germline gives CDR1 SQVTM, CDR2 ANQGSEA. V lost 6 bases, J lost 5 bases, and 10 bases stayed unmatched. The CDR3 is made up of 13 amino acids. The CDR3 region is CSVLARNEDEQYF. CDR3 DNA sequence: TGCAGCGTACTAGCGCGAAACGAGGACGAGCAGTACTTC.

This clone occurred once. The chain carries TRBV9 and TRBJ1-3, with D unresolved. The germline gives CDR1 SGDLS, CDR2 YYNGEE. The V end was cut by 2 bases, the J end by 0 bases, with 6 bases between. This CDR3 is built from 14 residues. CDR3: CASSVRSSGNTIYF. The CDR3 nucleotides read TGTGCCAGCAGCGTTCGGAGCTCTGGAAACACCATATATTTT. The complete variable domain, with remaining parts taken from reference TRBV9 and TRBJ1-3, reads DSGVTQTPKHLITATGQRVTLRCSPRSGDLSVYWYQQSLDQGLQFLIQYYNGEERAKGNILERFSAQQFPDLHSELNLSSLELGDSALYFCASSVRSSGNTIYFGEGSWLTVV.

For the CDR3, the DNA is TGTGCCAGCAGCTTGGGGGACAGGGCCGGAAATTCACCCCTCCACTTT. It translates to CASSLGDRAGNSPLHF. The rearrangement joins TRBV11-2 to TRBJ1-6, with TRBD1 matching over 9 bases. Germline V CDR1 and CDR2: SGHAT, FQNNGV. CDR3 size: 16 residues. V was pared by 3 bases and J by 7 bases, with 7 bases of the junction left unmatched.

This chain joins TRBV28 and TRBJ1-1; weak D call: TRBD1 (5 bases). The V gene lost 4 bases and the J gene lost 0 bases, with 12 bases spanning the gap. The CDR3 is 15 residues long. CDR1 and CDR2 (germline): MDHEN, SYDVKM. DNA of the CDR3: TGTGCCAGCAGTTCGGGAGGACATTTGAACACTGAAGCTTTCTTT. This translates into CASSSGGHLNTEAFF.

This sequence joins TRBV18 and TRBJ1-3, with TRBD1 matching over 8 bases. Germline V gene lookup returns CDR1 KGHSH and CDR2 LQKENI. V trimming: 1 base; J trimming: 3 bases; junction bases outside the gene matches: 11. The CDR3 runs 18 residues. The CDR3 spells CASSPRSAGGDGGNTIYF. The CDR3 DNA reads as TGTGCCAGCTCACCACGGAGCGCAGGGGGCGATGGTGGAAACACCATATATTTT.

This clone appeared a single time. The J gene is TRBJ1-5, the V gene TRBV4-2; 11 bases fit TRBD1. V trimming: 3 bases; J trimming: 6 bases; junction bases outside the gene matches: 7. CDR1 is LGHNA, CDR2 YNFKEQ, per germline. The CDR3 is made up of 16 amino acids. CDR3 loop: CASSQAGTGGFQPQHF. For the CDR3, the DNA is TGTGCCAGCAGCCAGGCCGGGACAGGGGGTTTTCAGCCCCAGCATTTT.

Only a few counts were recorded for this clone. The same CDR3 can be traced to other DNA sequences in this sample. The rearrangement links TRBV7-9 to TRBJ2-5; D is unclear. CDR1 is SEHNR and CDR2 is FQNEAQ in the germline V gene (reference sequence). The CDR3 spans 14 residues. Deletions cut 1 base from V and 2 bases from J, with 8 bases between. The DNA of the CDR3 is TGTGCCAGCAGCTTAGACAGAGCACAAGAGACCCAGTACTTC. It is translated as CASSLDRAQETQYF.

The rearrangement links TRBV21-1 to TRBJ2-3. TRBV21-1 is deemed a pseudogene. This CDR3 spans 12 amino acids. CDR3 nucleotide sequence: TGTGCCAGCAGCAGGGTGGCAGATACGCAGTATTTT. Translation gives CASSRVADTQYF.

This rearrangement joins TRBV7-9 to TRBJ2-7; TRBD1 or TRBD2 may be the D gene (5 bases each). The CDR3 spans 16 residues. V dropped 3 bases and J dropped 3 bases, with 18 bases sitting between them. In germline, CDR1 is SEHNR, CDR2 FQNEAQ (reference sequence). The CDR3, as DNA: TGTGCCAGCAGCTTCTACTCCGGGACGGGAAGCTACGAGCAGTACTTC. It codes for CASSFYSGTGSYEQYF. The whole variable domain, remainder taken from reference TRBV7-9 and TRBJ2-7, is DTGVSQNPRHKITKRGQNVTFRCDPISEHNRLYWYRQTLGQGPEFLTYFQNEAQLEKSRLLSDRFSAERPKGSFSTLEIQRTEQGDSAMYLCASSFYSGTGSYEQYFGPGTRLTVT.

The chain links TRBV18 to TRBJ1-2; 7 positions match TRBD1. Germline V gene sequence: CDR1 KGHSH, CDR2 LQKENI. This CDR3 spans 15 amino acids. V shed 3 bases, J shed 2 bases, and the junction held 6 bases outside the gene matches. The CDR3 region is CASSPSQGGNYGYTF. CDR3 coding DNA: TGTGCCAGCTCACCCAGTCAGGGGGGGAACTATGGCTACACCTTC.

J is TRBJ1-2 and V is TRBV5-6; 9 bases match TRBD1. This CDR3 has 14 amino acids. Germline loops: CDR1 SGHDT, CDR2 YYEEEE. The J segment lost 4 bases and the V segment lost 4 bases, leaving 5 bases of the junction unmatched. The CDR3 loop is CASSAGQGLYGYTF. Written as DNA, the CDR3 is TGTGCCAGCAGCGCGGGACAGGGCCTCTATGGCTACACCTTC.

The V gene is TRBV30, the J gene TRBJ2-2; D possibly corresponds to TRBD2 (6 bases). The CDR3 has 17 residues. The germline CDR1 and CDR2 sequences are GTSNPN and SVGIG (reference sequence). Trimming took 3 bases from V and 5 from J, leaving 22 bases between them. CDR3 loop: CAWRNPMGGIMTGELFF. The CDR3 region has the DNA TGTGCCTGGAGGAACCCTATGGGCGGGATCATGACCGGGGAGCTGTTTTTT.

The rearrangement uses TRBV11-3 and TRBJ2-5, with TRBD2 as a possible D gene (5 bases). This CDR3 is 13 amino acids long. V dropped 4 bases and J dropped 5 bases, with 11 bases sitting between them. CDR1 SGHNT and CDR2 YENEEA come from the germline V gene. CDR3 sequence reads: CASSSFGEETQYF. As DNA, the CDR3 is TGTGCCAGCAGCTCGTTTGGGGAGGAGACCCAGTACTTC.

This rearrangement joins TRBV19 to TRBJ2-1; TRBD2 agrees at 7 bases. The CDR3 length is 19 residues. Germline V gene sequence: CDR1 LNHDA, CDR2 SQIVND (reference sequence). The junction had 17 bases not matched to a gene; V was cut back by 6 bases and J by 0 bases. The CDR3 bases are TGTGCCAGTAGGCCCGGGGCTAGCGGACTATTTAGCTCCTACAATGAGCAGTTCTTC. It translates to CASRPGASGLFSSYNEQFF.

Only one count was recorded for this clone. V usage is TRBV6-6 and J usage is TRBJ2-5; 7 bases line up with TRBD1. V was clipped by 2 bases and J by 6 bases; unmatched bases: 12. Germline V gene data show CDR1 as MNHNY and CDR2 as SVGAGI (reference sequence). The CDR3 contains 16 residues. CDR3 bases: TGTGCCAGCAGTTACCGAACTAACAGGGGAATACAGACCCAGTACTTC. Translation gives CASSYRTNRGIQTQYF.

V and J are TRBV2 and TRBJ1-4; weak D call: TRBD1 (5 bases). The CDR3 loop spans 15 amino acids. Germline CDR1 SNHLY, CDR2 FYNNEI. Trimming left V 4 bases short and J 0 bases short, with 9 bases between. Written as DNA, the CDR3 is TGTGCCAGCAGTGCCCAGGGAACAACTAATGAAAAACTGTTTTTT. As protein: CASSAQGTTNEKLFF.